This entry concerns a single TCR beta chain. The antigen is unknown. The data were taken from a study of vaccination effects on CD4 cells after COVID-19. Trimming at V came to 3 bases and at J to 9 bases, leaving 12 bases not matched to a gene. Germline CDR1 reads MDHEN; CDR2 reads SYDVKM. CDR3 size: 17 residues. Antigen-specific CD4+ T cells were first expanded with viral peptide pools by the ViraFEST assay and only then sequenced. Subsequent to ten to eleven days of culture, CD4+ T cells were isolated. All vaccine recipients tested negative for nucleocapsid antibodies and had never contracted SARS-CoV-2 infection. The repertoire was sequenced with immunoSEQ multiplex PCR; TCRdb's copy has only in-frame clones and lacks some. Of about 73,000 clones in the sample, 65% to 75% were seen once.

This clonotype was sampled from a human donor who received a COVID-19 vaccine. Here the sequenced sample was CD4+ T cells from PBMCs cultured with HCoV-NL63 spike peptides, taken before COVID-19 vaccination. The chain is built from TRBV28 and TRBJ1-6; 9 bases agree with TRBD1. CDR3 loop: CASSFVGQGMKVSPLHF. Here the CDR3 DNA reads TGTGCCAGCAGTTTTGTCGGACAGGGGATGAAAGTTTCACCCCTCCACTTT.